This T cell receptor beta chain was sequenced in a study of T cell repertoires in cytomegalovirus infection. Study-wide background: The public TCR beta signatures pointed to both CMV infection and matching HLA type. General study results and limits: Summed frequency of shared TCR beta families picked out CMV carriers who also had the relevant HLA. Dominating the ex vivo response were TCR beta clonotypes that were CMV-specific and HLA-C-restricted.

Germline V gives CDR1 SQVTM, CDR2 ANQGSEA. V dropped 3 bases and J dropped 3; count of bases not matched to a gene: 8. The CDR3 spans 15 residues. TCRdb reprocessed the reads via MiXCR and lists one record per CDR3 protein. Here the sample spans some 230,000 distinct CDR3 sequences, 20% to 25% being singletons. On this clonotype itself: Its antigen remains unidentified.

The origin of this receptor is a human donor in good health (CMV status not recorded). Some clones in this sample may be carry-over from other donors' samples. The chain carries TRBV29-1 and TRBJ1-2; 9 bases map to TRBD1. The material sequenced was CD8+ T cells from PBMCs. The CDR3 reads CSVDSPDRGDYGYTF. DNA of the CDR3: TGCAGCGTTGATTCCCCGGACAGGGGAGACTATGGCTACACCTTC.